These 17 T cell receptor beta chains were all obtained from the same sample, sequenced in a study of T cells in Graves' hyperthyroidism and ophthalmopathy. What was amplified from RNA transcripts were TCR beta CDR3 regions. First-round RT-PCR targeting the TCR CDR3 was performed with the HTBI primer set. TCRdb passed the multiplex PCR reads through MiXCR, listing each CDR3 protein once. The sample includes roughly 420,000 distinct CDR3 sequences, 15% to 18% seen only once; the top ten take around 7.3%. Sample: blood. The receptors were sampled from a woman under 30 with Graves' hyperthyroidism.

This clonotype came up many times. This rearrangement joins TRBV6-1 to TRBJ2-3; no definite D call. Germline V gives CDR1 MNHNS, CDR2 SASEGT. The CDR3 spans 12 residues. The V end lost 10 bases, the J end lost 0 bases, and 8 bases lay between the germline ends. CDR3 sequence: CATDASTDTQYF. Written as DNA, the CDR3 is TGTGCCACCGACGCCAGCACAGATACGCAGTATTTT.

This clonotype was detected ten times or more. The chain links TRBV11-3 to TRBJ2-5, with D possibly matching TRBD1 (6 bases). CDR1 is SGHNT, CDR2 YENEEA, per germline. The CDR3 runs to 15 residues. The V gene lost 5 bases and the J gene lost 3 bases, with 16 bases spanning the gap. The CDR3 loop is CASSLGTSVEETQYF. The CDR3 DNA reads as TGTGCCAGCAGCCTAGGGACATCTGTGGAAGAGACCCAGTACTTC.

This clonotype was seen more than once but under ten times. The J gene is TRBJ2-7, the V gene TRBV4-1, with a weak D call TRBD2 (5 bases). Deletions cut 0 bases from V and 2 bases from J, with 11 bases between. The CDR3 has 15 amino acids. Per the germline V gene, CDR1 is MGHRA and CDR2 is YSYEKL. The CDR3, as DNA: TGCGCCAGCAGCCAAGAACCGGGGAAAGCCTACGAGCAGTACTTC. Translating it yields CASSQEPGKAYEQYF.

This clonotype was seen more than once but under ten times. The rearrangement joins TRBV12-3 or TRBV12-4 to TRBJ1-2; TRBD1 aligns across 8 bases. CDR3 length: 15 residues. Losses at the gene ends were 0 bases for V and 8 bases for J; bases not matched to a gene: 8. DNA of the CDR3: TGTGCCAGCAGTTTAGCGTTGACAGGGGTGGACGGCTACACCTTC. This translates into CASSLALTGVDGYTF.

This clonotype was seen many times. V and J are TRBV20-1 and TRBJ2-3, with 13 bases identical to TRBD2. The CDR3 extends over 15 amino acids. The germline CDR1 and CDR2 sequences are DFQATT and SNEGSKA (reference sequence). Trimming at V came to 3 bases and at J to 4 bases, leaving 4 bases not matched to a gene. The CDR3 DNA is TGCAGTGCTAGTAGGACTAGCGGGAGTGCAGATACGCAGTATTTT. Amino acid sequence: CSASRTSGSADTQYF.

This clonotype was detected ten times or more. The genes are TRBV10-3 and TRBJ2-7; 9 nucleotides agree with TRBD1. The J segment lost 6 bases and the V segment lost 7 bases, leaving 10 bases of the junction unmatched. Germline loops: CDR1 ENHRY, CDR2 SYGVKD. The CDR3 sequence is 14 residues long. Here the CDR3 DNA reads TGTGCCATCACCCCGGGACAGGGAATTTCCGAGCAGTACTTC. Its translation: CAITPGQGISEQYF.

V gene TRBV12-3 or TRBV12-4 combines with J gene TRBJ2-4, with no clear D. The CDR3 contains 15 residues. Trimming stripped 2 bases from V and 4 bases from J, with 12 bases between. The CDR3 DNA reads TGTGCCAGCAGTTTATCGGCGCCGAAAAAAAACATTCAGTACTTC. Translated: CASSLSAPKKNIQYF.

This clonotype was recorded many times. V usage is TRBV5-1 and J usage is TRBJ2-3; no firm D call. The V gene lost 1 base and the J gene lost 0 bases, with 9 bases spanning the gap. Looked up from germline, CDR1 is SGHRS and CDR2 is YFSETQ. The length of the CDR3 is 15 residues. The CDR3 DNA is TGCGCCAGCAGCTTGAGTCAGCCAAGCACAGATACGCAGTATTTT. Translating gives CASSLSQPSTDTQYF.

This clonotype was seen more than once but under ten times. The chain is built from TRBV19 and TRBJ2-1; 10 nucleotides match TRBD2. In germline, CDR1 is LNHDA, CDR2 SQIVND (reference sequence). J was trimmed by 0 bases and V by 10 bases; bases with no gene match: 12. The CDR3 length is 17 residues. The CDR3, as DNA: TGTGCCATAGGAGGTAGCGGGAGGTCGAGCTCCTACAATGAGCAGTTCTTC. Amino acids: CAIGGSGRSSSYNEQFF.

This clonotype was seen ten or more times. CDR3 sequence: CASSDLPGTGEADTQYF. DNA for the CDR3: TGTGCCAGCAGCGACCTCCCGGGGACAGGGGAGGCAGATACGCAGTATTTT. The chain has TRBV9 and TRBJ2-3; 10 bases agree with TRBD1. V was clipped by 3 bases and J by 4 bases; unmatched bases: 11. The germline V gene has CDR1 SGDLS and CDR2 YYNGEE. This CDR3 comprises 17 residues. Variable domain in full (rest from reference TRBV9 and TRBJ2-3): DSGVTQTPKHLITATGQRVTLRCSPRSGDLSVYWYQQSLDQGLQFLIQYYNGEERAKGNILERFSAQQFPDLHSELNLSSLELGDSALYFCASSDLPGTGEADTQYFGPGTRLTVL.

This clonotype was seen many times. The V call is TRBV7-2, the J call TRBJ1-5; tentative D call: TRBD1 (6 bases). There are 13 residues in the CDR3. Germline-derived CDR1 and CDR2 are SGHTA and FQGNSA. V lost 5 bases and J 7 bases, leaving 12 bases between the germline ends. CDR3 sequence: CASSPGASQPQHF. Written as DNA, the CDR3 is TGTGCCAGCAGCCCGGGGGCTTCGCAGCCCCAGCATTTT.

This clonotype was counted ten times or more. V usage is TRBV2 and J usage is TRBJ1-3; D gene unclear. Germline CDR1 and CDR2: SNHLY and FYNNEI. The CDR3 has 16 residues. The V end lost 7 bases, the J end lost 8 bases, and 24 bases lay between the germline ends. DNA of the CDR3: TGTGCCAGCACCCCCCTAGCCCGTCCCACCGGTTACACCATATATTTT. The encoded protein is CASTPLARPTGYTIYF.

The sample holds many counts of this clonotype. This chain connects TRBV12-5 to TRBJ2-5; perhaps TRBD2 as D (7 bases). The V and J ends lost 6 bases and 5 bases respectively, with 16 bases between them. The CDR3 is made up of 14 amino acids. Germline CDR1 is LGHNT and CDR2 is FRNRAP. The CDR3, as DNA: TGTGCTAGTGGCCCACAGGGAGGGATGGAGACCCAGTACTTC. Residues: CASGPQGGMETQYF.

This clonotype turned up a few times. The chain couples TRBV5-1 to TRBJ2-6; 9 nucleotides agree with TRBD1. CDR3 length: 16 amino acids. The ends lost 6 bases at V and 2 bases at J; junction bases unmatched: 6. Germline V gives CDR1 SGHRS, CDR2 YFSETQ. CDR3 coding DNA: TGCGCCAGCAAAGACAGGGGGACCGCTGGGGCCAACGTCCTGACTTTC. Translated: CASKDRGTAGANVLTF.

This clonotype occurred many times. J is TRBJ1-1 and V is TRBV3-1; 9 bases agree with TRBD1. The CDR3 spans 15 residues. Trimming removed 5 bases from V and 6 bases from J; junction bases left unmatched: 10. The V gene's germline CDR1 is LGHDT and CDR2 YNNKEL (reference sequence). CDR3 sequence reads: CASSAPGTGYPEAFF. The CDR3 DNA reads as TGTGCCAGCAGCGCCCCCGGGACAGGGTATCCTGAAGCTTTCTTT. The full variable domain, with the rest looked up from reference TRBV3-1 and TRBJ1-1, is DTAVSQTPKYLVTQMGNDKSIKCEQNLGHDTMYWYKQDSKKFLKIMFSYNNKELIINETVPNRFSPKSPDKAHLNLHINSLELGDSAVYFCASSAPGTGYPEAFFGQGTRLTVV.

This clonotype has a handful of counts. The CDR3 DNA reads TGTGCCAGCAGCTTTTACGGAGACTACGAGCAGTACTTC. Translated, it gives CASSFYGDYEQYF. V gene TRBV13 combines with J gene TRBJ2-7, with unresolved D. This CDR3 contains 13 residues. V was pared by 3 bases and J by 3 bases, with 9 bases between. CDR1 and CDR2 (germline): PRHDT, FYEKMQ (reference sequence).

This clonotype showed up just a few times. The chain links TRBV5-1 to TRBJ1-4; 7 positions agree with TRBD1. The germline V gene has CDR1 SGHRS and CDR2 YFSETQ. The V segment lost 3 bases and the J segment 4 bases; nucleotides outside the gene matches: 3. The CDR3 is 14 amino acids. The CDR3 loop reads CASSSGQFNEKLFF. CDR3 in DNA: TGCGCCAGCAGCTCGGGACAGTTTAATGAAAAACTGTTTTTT. Together with reference TRBV5-1 and TRBJ1-4, the CDR3 gives the full variable domain: KAGVTQTPRYLIKTRGQQVTLSCSPISGHRSVSWYQQTPGQGLQFLFEYFSETQRNKGNFPGRFSGRQFSNSRSEMNVSTLELGDSALYLCASSSGQFNEKLFFGSGTQLSVL.